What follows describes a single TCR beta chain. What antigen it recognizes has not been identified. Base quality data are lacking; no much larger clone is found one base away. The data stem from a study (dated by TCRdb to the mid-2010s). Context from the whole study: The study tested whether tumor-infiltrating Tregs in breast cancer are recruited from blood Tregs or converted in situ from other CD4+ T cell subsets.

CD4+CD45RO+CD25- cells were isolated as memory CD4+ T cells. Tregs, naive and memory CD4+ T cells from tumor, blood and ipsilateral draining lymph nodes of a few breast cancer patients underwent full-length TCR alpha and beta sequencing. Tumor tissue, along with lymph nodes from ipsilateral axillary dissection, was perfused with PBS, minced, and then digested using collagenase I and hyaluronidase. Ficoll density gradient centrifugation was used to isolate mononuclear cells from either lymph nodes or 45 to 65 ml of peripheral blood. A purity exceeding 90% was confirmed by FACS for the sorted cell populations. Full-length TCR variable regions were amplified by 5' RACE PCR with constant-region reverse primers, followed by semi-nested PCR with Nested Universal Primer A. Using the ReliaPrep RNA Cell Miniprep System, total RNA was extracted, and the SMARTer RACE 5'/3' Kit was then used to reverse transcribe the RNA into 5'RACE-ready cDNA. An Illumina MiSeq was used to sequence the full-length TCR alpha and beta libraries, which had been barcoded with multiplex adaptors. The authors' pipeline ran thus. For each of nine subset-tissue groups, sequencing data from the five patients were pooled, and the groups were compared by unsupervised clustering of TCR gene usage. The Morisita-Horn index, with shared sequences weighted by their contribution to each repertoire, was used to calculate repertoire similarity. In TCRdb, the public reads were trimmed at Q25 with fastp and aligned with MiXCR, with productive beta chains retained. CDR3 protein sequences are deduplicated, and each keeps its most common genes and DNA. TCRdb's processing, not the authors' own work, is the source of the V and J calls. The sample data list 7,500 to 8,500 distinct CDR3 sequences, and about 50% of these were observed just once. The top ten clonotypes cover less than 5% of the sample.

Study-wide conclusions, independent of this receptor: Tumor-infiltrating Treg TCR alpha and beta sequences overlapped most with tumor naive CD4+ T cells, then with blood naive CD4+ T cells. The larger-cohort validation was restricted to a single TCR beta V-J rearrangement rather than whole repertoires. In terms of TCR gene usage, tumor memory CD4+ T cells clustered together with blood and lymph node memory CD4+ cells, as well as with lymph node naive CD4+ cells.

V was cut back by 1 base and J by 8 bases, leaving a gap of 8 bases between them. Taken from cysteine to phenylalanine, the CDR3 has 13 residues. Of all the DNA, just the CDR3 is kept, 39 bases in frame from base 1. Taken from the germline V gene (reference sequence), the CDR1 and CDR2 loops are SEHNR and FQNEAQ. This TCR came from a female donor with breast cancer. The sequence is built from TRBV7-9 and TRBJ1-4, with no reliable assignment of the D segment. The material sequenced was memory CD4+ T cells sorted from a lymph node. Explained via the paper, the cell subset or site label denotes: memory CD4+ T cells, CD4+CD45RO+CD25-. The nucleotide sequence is TGTGCCAGCAGCTTAGAGGGAGCGGAAAAACTGTTTTTT. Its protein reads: CASSLEGAEKLFF.